This is a list of T cell receptor beta chains from one sample in a study of PD-1 blockade in classical Hodgkin lymphoma. TCRdb's copy holds only in-frame clones and misses some; the assay was immunoSEQ multiplex PCR. The data contain 20,000 to 25,000 clones, approximately 67% of them singletons. The sample consisted of CD4+ T cells from blood, taken before the fourth cycle of nivolumab. The receptor source for this set is a human donor with classical Hodgkin lymphoma. CDR3s include the opening cysteine and the closing phenylalanine or tryptophan. D genes are given only for firm matches. Size is omitted from some rows. Given values are once, few, many or a class for expanded clones.

D gene	J gene	clone size	V gene	CDR3 protein	CDR3 DNA
NA	TRBJ1-3	NA	TRBV6-5	CASSYTGTIGNTIYF	TGTGCCAGCAGTTACACCGGGACTATTGGAAACACCATATATTTT
NA	TRBJ1-1	NA	TRBV9	CASSTSQGRNTEAFF	TGTGCCAGCAGCACCTCTCAGGGCCGGAACACTGAAGCTTTCTTT
NA	TRBJ2-3	NA	TRBV7-9	CASSVEGAIQDTQYF	TGTGCCAGCAGCGTCGAGGGAGCGATCCAAGATACGCAGTATTTT
NA	TRBJ2-5	NA	TRBV28	CASSSPGDFKETQYF	TGTGCCAGCTCCTCTCCCGGAGATTTTAAAGAGACCCAGTACTTC
NA	TRBJ1-6	NA	TRBV27	CASSSKLRTFSPLHF	TGTGCCAGCAGTTCGAAACTTAGGACCTTTTCACCCCTCCACTTT
NA	TRBJ2-7	few	TRBV6-5	CASSYPNKYEQYF	TGTGCCAGCAGTTACCCCAACAAATACGAGCAGTACTTC
TRBD1	TRBJ1-2	NA	TRBV5-8	CASSFRGRGSGYTF	TGTGCCAGCAGCTTCAGGGGGCGCGGAAGTGGCTACACCTTC
TRBD1	TRBJ1-1	NA	TRBV27	CASSLSTGGITEAFF	TGTGCCAGCAGTTTATCTACAGGGGGGATCACTGAAGCTTTCTTT
TRBD1	TRBJ1-2	NA	TRBV18	CASSPPSDRVGGYTF	TGTGCCAGCTCACCACCGTCGGACAGGGTGGGCGGCTACACCTTC
NA	TRBJ1-6	few	TRBV2	CASSEGQINSPLHF	TGTGCCAGCAGTGAAGGGCAGATAAATTCACCCCTCCACTTT
NA	TRBJ1-4	NA	TRBV5-6	CASSFVWANEKLFF	TGTGCCAGCAGCTTTGTTTGGGCGAATGAAAAACTGTTTTTT
TRBD2	TRBJ2-3	once	TRBV2	CASSEALRTSGQDTQYF	TGTGCCAGCAGTGAAGCTTTAAGGACTAGCGGGCAAGATACGCAGTATTTT
NA	TRBJ1-1	NA	TRBV13	CASSLDMNTEAFF	TGTGCCAGCAGCCTTGATATGAACACTGAAGCTTTCTTT
NA	TRBJ2-1	NA	TRBV20-1	CSAYYNEQFF	TGCAGTGCTTACTACAATGAGCAGTTCTTC
NA	TRBJ2-7	NA	TRBV5-1	CASSLEQADYEQYF	TGCGCCAGCAGCTTGGAGCAGGCCGACTACGAGCAGTACTTC
NA	TRBJ1-4	NA	TRBV28	CASSLIQSNEKLFF	TGTGCCAGCAGTTTAATCCAGAGTAATGAAAAACTGTTTTTT
TRBD2	TRBJ2-1	NA	TRBV7-2	CASSLWRGEQFF	TGTGCCAGCAGCTTGTGGCGGGGGGAGCAGTTCTTC
NA	TRBJ2-7	NA	TRBV30	CAWSGAGWYEQYF	TGTGCCTGGAGTGGGGCAGGGTGGTACGAGCAGTACTTC
NA	TRBJ2-1	NA	TRBV7-6	CASSSSARRDEQFF	TGTGCCAGCAGCTCCTCCGCGAGAAGGGATGAGCAGTTCTTC
NA	TRBJ1-4	NA	TRBV19	CASTNGQFNEKLFF	TGTGCCAGTACCAACGGACAGTTTAATGAAAAACTGTTTTTT
NA	TRBJ1-2	NA	TRBV7-6	CASSSGDTYGYTF	TGTGCCAGCAGCTCGGGGGACACCTATGGCTACACCTTC
NA	TRBJ1-3	once	TRBV6-5	CASSFHRDSGNTIYF	TGTGCCAGCAGTTTCCACAGGGACTCTGGAAACACCATATATTTT
TRBD1	TRBJ1-2	NA	TRBV19	CASSIAGQGARGYTF	TGTGCCAGTAGTATAGCAGGACAGGGGGCGCGTGGCTACACCTTC
TRBD1	TRBJ1-6	NA	TRBV11-1	CASSRRQGANSPLHF	TGTGCCAGCAGCAGGAGACAGGGCGCTAATTCACCCCTCCACTTT
NA	TRBJ2-3	NA	TRBV6-4	CASSDLGVTDTQYF	TGTGCCAGCAGTGACTTAGGGGTCACAGATACGCAGTATTTT
NA	TRBJ2-7	NA	TRBV6-5	CASSPRVESSYEQYF	TGTGCCAGCAGTCCGAGGGTAGAAAGTAGTTACGAGCAGTACTTC
TRBD1	TRBJ1-2	NA	TRBV19	CASSIEGQGAYGYTF	TGTGCCAGTAGTATAGAGGGACAGGGGGCTTATGGCTACACCTTC
NA	TRBJ1-6	NA	TRBV27	CASSFRGGTNSPLHF	TGTGCCAGCAGTTTCAGAGGGGGAACTAATTCACCCCTCCACTTT
NA	TRBJ2-7	NA	TRBV4-3	CASSLSGERNEQYF	TGCGCCAGCAGCCTTTCGGGGGAGAGGAACGAGCAGTACTTC
NA	TRBJ2-7	NA	TRBV6-1	CASSDRGGQSSYEQYF	TGTGCCAGCAGTGACCGGGGCGGACAGAGCTCCTACGAGCAGTACTTC
TRBD2	TRBJ2-2	few	TRBV7-6	CASSAASGGELFF	TGTGCCAGCAGCGCCGCTAGCGGGGGTGAGCTGTTTTTT
NA	TRBJ1-3	NA	TRBV6-6	CASSYRVGGNTIYF	TGTGCCAGCAGTTACCGGGTGGGTGGAAACACCATATATTTT
NA	TRBJ1-3	NA	TRBV4-2	CASSHWRTPLAGGNTIYF	TGTGCCAGCAGCCACTGGAGAACCCCCCTTGCTGGAGGAAACACCATATATTTT
NA	TRBJ2-1	NA	TRBV4-3	CASSQDSGSYNEQFF	TGCGCCAGCAGCCAAGACTCAGGGTCCTACAATGAGCAGTTCTTC
NA	TRBJ1-2	once	TRBV6-6	CASSYSGGGYTF	TGTGCCAGCAGTTACTCGGGGGGTGGCTACACCTTC
NA	TRBJ1-5	few	TRBV10-1	CASSPGHSNQPQHF	TGCGCCAGCAGTCCGGGACACAGCAATCAGCCCCAGCATTTT
TRBD2	TRBJ2-1	NA	TRBV19	CASSAPPPTSGGGQFF	TGTGCCAGTAGTGCACCTCCCCCGACTAGCGGGGGAGGGCAGTTCTTC
NA	TRBJ1-1	NA	TRBV4-3	CASSPTRDRYTEAFF	TGCGCCAGCAGCCCAACGCGCGACAGATACACTGAAGCTTTCTTT
NA	TRBJ1-3	NA	TRBV28	CASSLRPARTGNTIYF	TGTGCCAGCAGTTTACGGCCCGCCCGTACAGGAAACACCATATATTTT
TRBD1	TRBJ1-1	few	TRBV5-1	CASSGWTGPNTEAFF	TGCGCCAGCAGCGGCTGGACAGGTCCGAACACTGAAGCTTTCTTT
NA	TRBJ2-7	once	TRBV7-9	CASSLRPARPYEQYF	TGTGCCAGCAGCCTCCGCCCCGCGAGGCCCTACGAGCAGTACTTC
NA	TRBJ1-2	NA	TRBV11-2	CASSLDLGTIQSPYGYTF	TGTGCCAGCAGCTTAGATCTGGGGACAATCCAATCCCCCTATGGCTACACCTTC
NA	TRBJ2-7	NA	TRBV5-1	CASSLKSTLEQYF	TGCGCCAGCAGCTTGAAAAGCACCCTAGAGCAGTACTTC
NA	TRBJ2-2	NA	TRBV5-1	CASSLDRQIQNTGELFF	TGCGCCAGCAGCTTAGACCGACAGATCCAGAACACCGGGGAGCTGTTTTTT
NA	TRBJ2-7	NA	TRBV28	CASNHQGEQYF	TGTGCCAGCAACCACCAAGGGGAGCAGTACTTC
TRBD1	TRBJ1-6	few	TRBV11-2	CASSLNPGTDTSPLHF	TGTGCCAGCAGCTTAAACCCCGGGACAGACACTTCACCCCTCCACTTT
NA	TRBJ2-3	NA	TRBV18	CASSPSGDTQYF	TGTGCCAGCTCACCATCGGGGGATACGCAGTATTTT